This entry features one T cell receptor beta chain sequence. As processed by the authors: Estimated nucleated cell counts came from reference gene primer amplification. Data came from immunoSEQ multiplex PCR; TCRdb stores just in-frame clones and leaves some out. From that table come the V and J calls and clone size; the DNA was used to work out D and trimming. The profile shows around 270,000 clones, 88% of them singletons. The data were taken from a study of blood T cell repertoires in COVID-19. Study background: Samples came from the United States, Italy and Spain, spanning acute and convalescent COVID-19. PBMCs, B-cell-depleted T cells, or T cells were the source of the cDNA or gDNA that made up the material.

V shed 5 bases, J shed 7 bases, and the junction held 8 bases outside the gene matches. The CDR3 loop spans 15 amino acids. Germline values: CDR1 SGHAT, CDR2 FQDESV (reference sequence). The sequence was collected from a man aged 60 to 69 who had recovered from COVID-19. Source material: peripheral blood. The chain combines TRBV11-1 with TRBJ1-6, with TRBD1 matching over 7 bases. The CDR3 nucleotides read TGTGCCAGCAGCCCTACCGGGACAGACAATTCACCCCTCCACTTT. This translates into CASSPTGTDNSPLHF.